The TCR beta chain under discussion was sequenced for a study of T-cell memory formation after mild COVID-19. Study-level information: TCR clusters were mostly confined to one donor each. Study-wide findings and caveats: Cross-reactive memory seemingly joined, as some responding clones were found in pre-infection memory.

This clonotype was picked up a small number of times. Its antigen remains unidentified. V was shortened by 7 bases and J by 0 bases, with 16 bases between the two germline ends. CDR3 length: 17 residues. TCRdb recomputed calls from the 5' RACE reads with MiXCR, one row per CDR3 protein. Seen here are roughly 600,000 distinct CDR3 sequences, under 20% observed once, and the top ten hold 12%. This sequence originates from an adult woman who had mild COVID-19 (a few samples of this study predate the infection). Cell type and time point are not known. The rearrangement uses TRBV12-3 or TRBV12-4 and TRBJ2-6; maybe TRBD2 (5 bases). Material for sequencing was PBMCs or a T cell subset sorted from them (not recorded which). The DNA for the CDR3 is TGTGCCAGCACCCTCGAAATGGGGAGCTCTGGGGCCAACGTCCTGACTTTC. Residues: CASTLEMGSSGANVLTF.